This is a list of T cell receptor beta chains from one sample in a study of blood T cell repertoires in COVID-19. Clones were read by immunoSEQ multiplex PCR, and TCRdb kept only the in-frame ones, dropping some. The table has some 330,000 clones, about nine tenths seen once; the top ten hold 1.8%. Sequencing was carried out using peripheral blood. These TCRs come from a woman aged 25 to 39 with COVID-19, enrolled during active disease. Each CDR3 is given with its conserved first and last residue. D genes are given only for firm matches.

TRBV10-3,-,16,TRBJ2-6,CAISGSGHSGANVLTF,TGTGCCATCAGTGGATCAGGGCACTCTGGGGCCAACGTCCTGACTTTC
TRBV19,TRBD1,19,TRBJ1-4,CASSIGRDRGSYPNEKLFF,TGTGCCAGTAGTATAGGCCGGGACAGGGGTAGTTATCCTAATGAAAAACTGTTTTTT
TRBV2,-,16,TRBJ1-2,CASSGAIRMGAYGYTF,TGTGCCAGCAGTGGGGCGATCCGAATGGGGGCCTATGGCTACACCTTC
TRBV5-1,TRBD1,13,TRBJ1-3,CASRTGSGNTIYF,TGCGCCAGCAGGACAGGGTCAGGAAACACCATATATTTT
TRBV18,TRBD2,13,TRBJ2-5,CASSSGLRETQYF,TGTGCCAGCTCATCGGGACTACGAGAGACCCAGTACTTC
TRBV6-5,-,12,TRBJ1-1,CASSRGDTEAFF,TGTGCCAGCAGCCGAGGTGACACTGAAGCTTTCTTT
TRBV7-9,-,15,TRBJ2-5,CASSLLGGDGETQYF,TGTGCCAGCAGCTTACTCGGCGGGGACGGAGAGACCCAGTACTTC
TRBV5-1,-,14,TRBJ1-1,CASSFQGGRTEAFF,TGCGCCAGCAGCTTCCAGGGCGGGAGGACTGAAGCTTTCTTT
TRBV7-2,-,15,TRBJ1-2,CASSLSTLPNYGYTF,TGTGCCAGCAGCTTATCAACGCTACCTAACTATGGCTACACCTTC
TRBV11-2,TRBD1,16,TRBJ2-6,CASSSTGRAGANVLTF,TGTGCCAGCAGCTCGACAGGGAGAGCTGGGGCCAACGTCCTGACTTTC
TRBV24-1,-,13,TRBJ1-3,CATSGTPGNTIYF,TGTGCCACCAGCGGGACTCCCGGAAACACCATATATTTT
TRBV4-1,TRBD2,19,TRBJ2-6,CASSQAASGGLSGANVLTF,TGCGCCAGCAGCCAAGCCGCTAGCGGGGGGCTTTCTGGGGCCAACGTCCTGACTTTC
TRBV11-2,-,16,TRBJ2-1,CASSLDVGLTYNEQFF,TGTGCCAGCAGCTTAGATGTGGGACTTACCTACAATGAGCAGTTCTTC
TRBV15,-,15,TRBJ1-5,CATSREGPSNQPQHF,TGTGCCACCAGCAGAGAGGGGCCTAGCAATCAGCCCCAGCATTTT
TRBV27,TRBD2,15,TRBJ2-1,CASSLLVAGGNEQFF,TGTGCCAGCAGTTTATTGGTAGCGGGGGGGAATGAGCAGTTCTTC
TRBV12-3/TRBV12-4,-,13,TRBJ1-4,CASSLHRDEKLFF,TGTGCCAGCAGTTTACACAGGGATGAAAAACTGTTTTTT
TRBV15,-,15,TRBJ2-7,CATSRDLGGSYEQYF,TGTGCCACCAGCAGAGATCTGGGGGGCTCCTACGAGCAGTACTTC
TRBV6-6,-,12,TRBJ1-1,CASSYVPYEAFF,TGTGCCAGCAGTTACGTTCCGTATGAAGCTTTCTTT
TRBV7-8,TRBD1,15,TRBJ1-5,CASSSVGTANQPQHF,TGTGCCAGCAGCTCGGTCGGGACAGCAAATCAGCCCCAGCATTTT
TRBV4-2,-,19,TRBJ1-6,CASSQDPGGRRGENSPLHF,TGTGCCAGCAGCCAAGATCCTGGAGGGCGGAGGGGTGAGAATTCACCCCTCCACTTT
TRBV12-5,-,11,TRBJ1-6,CASGFLQGKHF,TGTGCTAGTGGTTTCTTACAGGGTAAACACTTT
TRBV27,TRBD1,14,TRBJ1-2,CASSLSGTDYGYTF,TGTGCCAGCAGTTTATCCGGGACAGACTATGGCTACACCTTC
TRBV3-1/TRBV3-2,-,13,TRBJ2-3,CASSRTRTDTQYF,TGTGCCAGCAGCCGGACTCGCACAGATACGCAGTATTTT
TRBV7-3,TRBD1,17,TRBJ1-2,CASSLGVGTGEGRGYTF,TGTGCCAGCAGCTTAGGGGTCGGGACAGGGGAAGGGCGTGGCTACACCTTC
TRBV24-1,-,13,TRBJ1-4,CATSDPTSRELFF,TGTGCCACCAGTGACCCCACCTCACGGGAACTGTTTTTT
TRBV19,TRBD1,14,TRBJ1-1,CASSSGTGNTEAFF,TGTGCCAGTAGTTCCGGGACAGGGAACACTGAAGCTTTCTTT
TRBV9,TRBD1,14,TRBJ1-2,CASSGQGSFYGYTF,TGTGCCAGCAGCGGACAGGGTTCCTTCTATGGCTACACCTTC
TRBV11-2,TRBD2,16,TRBJ2-5,CASSLGGGINQETQYF,TGTGCCAGCAGCCTTGGGGGGGGGATCAACCAAGAGACCCAGTACTTC
TRBV4-2,-,13,TRBJ1-1,CASSPGQTNEAFF,TGTGCCAGCAGCCCCGGACAAACCAATGAAGCTTTCTTT
TRBV7-9,TRBD1,15,TRBJ1-1,CASSLGDRGGTEAFF,TGTGCCAGCAGCCTTGGGGACAGGGGAGGGACTGAAGCTTTCTTT
TRBV6-5,TRBD1,13,TRBJ1-5,CASSRGRGQPQHF,TGTGCCAGCAGCAGGGGGCGCGGTCAGCCCCAGCATTTT